This T cell receptor beta chain was profiled in a study of T cell responses to AZD1222 COVID-19 vaccine. General study points: Clonal diversity was possibly underestimated; the donors were predominantly white British and more often female.

The repertoire was sequenced with immunoSEQ multiplex PCR; TCRdb's copy has only in-frame clones and lacks some. The data contain roughly 99,000 clones, about 89% of them singletons. In the case of this clone: Its antigen is currently unknown.

V was pared by 4 bases and J by 0 bases, with 10 bases between. CDR1 MGHRA and CDR2 YSYEKL come from the germline V gene. This CDR3 region has 15 residues. This specimen was peripheral blood, taken on day 0 of AZD1222 vaccination. The sequence was collected from an adult in good health. The gene calls are TRBV4-1 and TRBJ1-5; D is ambiguous. The CDR3 region has the DNA TGCGCCAGCAGCCCCTACACGTATAGCAATCAGCCCCAGCATTTT. Its protein is CASSPYTYSNQPQHF.